This TCR beta chain was profiled in a study of blood T cells in healthy people across ages. CDR1 DFQATT and CDR2 SNEGSKA come from the germline V gene (reference sequence). This CDR3 has 14 amino acids. Deletions cut 2 bases from V and 0 bases from J, with 11 bases between. This clonotype was recorded a few times. A second about 6 to 12 cycle PCR used barcoded and J-beta primers. TCRdb itself ran the 5' RACE reads through MiXCR, one entry per CDR3 protein. The sample records about 800,000 distinct CDR3 sequences, 58% being singletons. The sample was blood. The V call is TRBV20-1, the J call TRBJ2-7; D is uncertain. The clonotype originates from a man between 25 and 39 years old in good health. The CDR3 loop reads CSARPDLSSYEQYF. CDR3 nucleotide sequence: TGCAGTGCTAGACCCGACCTGAGCTCCTACGAGCAGTACTTC.